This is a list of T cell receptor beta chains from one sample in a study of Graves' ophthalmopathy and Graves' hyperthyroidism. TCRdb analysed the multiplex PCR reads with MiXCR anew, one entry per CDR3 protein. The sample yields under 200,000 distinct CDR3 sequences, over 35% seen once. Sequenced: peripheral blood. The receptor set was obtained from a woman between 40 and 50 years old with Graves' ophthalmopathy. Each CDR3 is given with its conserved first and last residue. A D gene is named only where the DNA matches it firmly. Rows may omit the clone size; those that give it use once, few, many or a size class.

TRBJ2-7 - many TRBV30 CAWIRGTYEQYF TGTGCCTGGATCAGGGGAACCTACGAGCAGTACTTC
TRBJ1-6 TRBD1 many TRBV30 CAWRNRGGNGSPLHF TGTGCCTGGAGAAACAGGGGGGGGAACGGGTCACCCCTCCACTTT
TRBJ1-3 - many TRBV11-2 CASSLLSSGNTIYF TGTGCCAGCAGCTTACTCTCCTCTGGAAACACCATATATTTT
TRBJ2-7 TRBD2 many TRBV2 CASSETSGRTYEQYF TGTGCCAGCAGCGAAACTAGCGGGAGGACGTACGAGCAGTACTTC
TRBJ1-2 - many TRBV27 CASSLTGSPSFGYTF TGTGCCAGCAGTTTAACAGGTAGCCCTTCCTTTGGCTACACCTTC
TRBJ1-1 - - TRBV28 CASSLWAGPRTEAFF TGTGCCAGCAGTTTATGGGCAGGGCCCCGCACTGAAGCTTTCTTT
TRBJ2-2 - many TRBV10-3 CAIAPSPVGELFF TGTGCCATCGCCCCATCCCCTGTCGGGGAGCTGTTTTTT
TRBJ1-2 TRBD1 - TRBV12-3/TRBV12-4 CASSPGQGSNYGYTF TGTGCCAGCAGTCCAGGACAGGGGAGTAACTATGGCTACACCTTC
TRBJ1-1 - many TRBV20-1 CSARGQNTEAFF TGCAGTGCTAGAGGACAGAACACTGAAGCTTTCTTT
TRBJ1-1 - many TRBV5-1 CASGNPNTEAFF TGCGCCAGCGGAAATCCGAACACTGAAGCTTTCTTT
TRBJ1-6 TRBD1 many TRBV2 CASTAGQGNNSPLHF TGTGCCAGCACCGCGGGACAGGGGAATAATTCACCCCTCCACTTT
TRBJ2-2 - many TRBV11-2 CASSLGQTGELFF TGTGCCAGCAGCTTAGGGCAGACCGGGGAGCTGTTTTTT
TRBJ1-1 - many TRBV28 CASSLMRGVANTEAFF TGTGCCAGCAGTTTAATGCGGGGTGTGGCGAACACTGAAGCTTTCTTT
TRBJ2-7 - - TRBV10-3 CAISESLYEQYF TGTGCCATCAGTGAGTCTCTCTACGAGCAGTACTTC
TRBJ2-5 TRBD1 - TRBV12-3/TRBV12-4 CASGGQAPETQYF TGTGCCAGCGGTGGACAGGCCCCAGAGACCCAGTACTTC
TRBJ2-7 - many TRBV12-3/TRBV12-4 CASSLRGGGSYEQYF TGTGCCAGCAGTTTAAGGGGCGGTGGCTCCTACGAGCAGTACTTC
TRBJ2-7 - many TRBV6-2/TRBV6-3 CASSKDLDRRDNEQYF TGTGCCAGCAGTAAAGATCTAGACAGGAGGGACAACGAGCAGTACTTC
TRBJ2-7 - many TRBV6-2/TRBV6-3 CASTDRSSYEQYF TGTGCCAGCACAGACAGGAGCTCCTACGAGCAGTACTTC
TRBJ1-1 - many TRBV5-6 CASSLVDYTEAFF TGTGCCAGCAGCTTGGTCGATTACACTGAAGCTTTCTTT
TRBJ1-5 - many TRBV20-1 CSAREKINQPQHF TGCAGTGCTAGAGAGAAGATCAATCAGCCCCAGCATTTT
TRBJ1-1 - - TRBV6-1 CASTQGLEENTEAFF TGTGCCAGCACTCAGGGGCTCGAGGAGAACACTGAAGCTTTCTTT
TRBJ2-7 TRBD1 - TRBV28 CASSSHGTGAYEQYF TGTGCCAGCAGTTCTCACGGGACAGGGGCCTACGAGCAGTACTTC
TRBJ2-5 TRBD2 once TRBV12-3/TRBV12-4 CASCPGLAGETQYF TGTGCCAGCTGTCCGGGACTAGCGGGGGAGACCCAGTACTTC
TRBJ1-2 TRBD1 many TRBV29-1 CSVTGGAHGYTF TGCAGCGTCACAGGGGGCGCGCATGGCTACACCTTC
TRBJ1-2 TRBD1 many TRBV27 CASSLAGTATSNYGYTF TGTGCCAGCAGTTTAGCCGGGACAGCGACTTCTAACTATGGCTACACCTTC
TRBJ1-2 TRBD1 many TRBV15 CATSRDVAGGYGYGYTF TGTGCCACCAGCAGAGATGTCGCAGGGGGGTACGGCTATGGCTACACCTTC
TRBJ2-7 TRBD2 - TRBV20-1 CSARDGTSGSYEQYF TGCAGTGCTAGAGATGGGACTAGCGGATCCTACGAGCAGTACTTC
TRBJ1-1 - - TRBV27 CASARQILNTEAFF TGTGCCAGCGCTCGACAGATTTTGAACACTGAAGCTTTCTTT
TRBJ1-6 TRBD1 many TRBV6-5 CASSYGTDNSPLHF TGTGCCAGCAGTTACGGGACAGATAATTCACCCCTCCACTTT
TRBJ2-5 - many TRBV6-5 CASSYSGQETQYF TGTGCCAGCTCATATAGCGGCCAAGAGACCCAGTACTTC
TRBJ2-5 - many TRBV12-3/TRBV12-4 CASSLGEQTQYF TGTGCCAGCAGTTTAGGCGAACAGACCCAGTACTTC
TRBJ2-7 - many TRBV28 CASTRKGEQYF TGTGCCAGCACCCGGAAAGGAGAGCAGTACTTC
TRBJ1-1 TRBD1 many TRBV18 CASSPEDRVRTEAFF TGTGCCAGCTCACCAGAGGACAGGGTTCGAACTGAAGCTTTCTTT
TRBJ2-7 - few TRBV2 CASSEGLDYEQYF TGTGCCAGCAGTGAAGGACTAGACTACGAGCAGTACTTC
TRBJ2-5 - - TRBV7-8 CASSLVLGTETQYF TGTGCCAGCAGCTTGGTCCTGGGGACAGAGACCCAGTACTTC
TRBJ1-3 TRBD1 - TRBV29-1 CSVGTADPGNTIYF TGCAGCGTGGGGACAGCGGACCCTGGAAACACCATATATTTT
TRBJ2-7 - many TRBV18 CASSPRDRMGEQYF TGTGCCAGCTCACCCCGGGACCGGATGGGCGAGCAGTACTTC
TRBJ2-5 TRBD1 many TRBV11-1 CASSLVRQGETQYF TGTGCCAGCAGCTTAGTACGACAGGGCGAGACCCAGTACTTC
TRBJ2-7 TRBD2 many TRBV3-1 CASSPLAGVYEQYF TGTGCCAGCAGTCCACTAGCGGGAGTGTACGAGCAGTACTTC
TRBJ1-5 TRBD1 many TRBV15 CATSTAGGGQPQHF TGTGCCACCAGCACCGCAGGGGGCGGTCAGCCCCAGCATTTT
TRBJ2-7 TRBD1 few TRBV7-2 CASSFGTGPNYEQYF TGTGCCAGCAGCTTCGGGACAGGGCCCAACTACGAGCAGTACTTC
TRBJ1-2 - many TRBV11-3 CASSLDANYGYTF TGTGCCAGCAGCTTAGATGCCAACTATGGCTACACCTTC
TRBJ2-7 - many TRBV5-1 CASSLGGDYEQYF TGCGCCAGCAGCTTGGGAGGGGACTACGAGCAGTACTTC
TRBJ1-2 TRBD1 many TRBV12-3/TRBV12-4 CASSPGQGAIDGYTF TGTGCCAGCAGTCCCGGACAGGGGGCGATTGATGGCTACACCTTC
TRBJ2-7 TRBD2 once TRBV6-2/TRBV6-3 CASSYDSGSALFYEQYF TGTGCCAGCAGTTACGATAGCGGGAGTGCCCTCTTCTACGAGCAGTACTTC